This T cell receptor beta chain was captured by sequencing in a study of cytomegalovirus exposure and HLA in healthy donors. Looking at the study overall: Roughly 180 million T cells yielded approximately 100 million unique TCR beta sequences, as an earlier analysis found. Study results and caveats: Within a later analysis, the majority of CMV-associated TCR beta chains appeared HLA-restricted. Per a prior analysis, the majority of TCR beta V segments were productive roughly 87% or roughly 30% of the time.

The PCR was carried out with 60 Vbeta primers and 13 Jbeta primers. Per the authors' pipeline: The count from a later analysis was 70 million to 85 million unique TCR beta chains, 9.5 million to 13 million of them shared. Sequencing used immunoSEQ multiplex PCR; TCRdb keeps in-frame clones, though not all of them. D and trimming were read from the DNA, whereas the V and J calls and clone size are those reported in that table. The sample consists of over 70,000 clones, 80% of them appearing once. In regard to this clone: Its target is not known.

The germline V gene has CDR1 SGHTA and CDR2 FQGTGA. Germline trimming cut 5 bases from V and 6 bases from J; bases unmatched to any gene: 8. The CDR3 contains 14 residues. The chain employs TRBV7-3 and TRBJ2-3, with 7 nucleotides matching TRBD2. This receptor was obtained from a woman in her forties or fifties in good health and CMV-seropositive. The sequencing sample was made of PBMCs. CDR3 DNA: TGTGCCAGCAGCCCGACCGGGAGGTCCGATACGCAGTATTTT. This encodes CASSPTGRSDTQYF.